This entry lists 2 T cell receptor beta chains sequenced from one sample in a study of cytomegalovirus exposure and HLA in healthy donors. The PCR ran on 60 Vbeta and 13 Jbeta primers. TCRdb's table, derived via immunoSEQ multiplex PCR, lists solely in-frame clones and lacks some. This table has 100,000 to 120,000 clones, more than 70% appearing once. Sequenced material: PBMCs. These TCRs come from a woman aged 60-75 years in good health and CMV-seropositive.

The chain couples TRBV7-9 to TRBJ2-5; TRBD2 aligns across 10 bases. V was pared by 5 bases and J by 4 bases, with 10 bases of the junction left unmatched. Looked up from germline, CDR1 is SEHNR and CDR2 is FQNEAQ (reference sequence). The CDR3 totals 16 residues. CDR3 coding DNA: TGTGCCAGCAGCCAGGGGGTAGCGGGAGGTCGAGAGACCCAGTACTTC. Translated: CASSQGVAGGRETQYF. Combining the CDR3 with reference TRBV7-9 and TRBJ2-5 gives the whole variable domain DTGVSQNPRHKITKRGQNVTFRCDPISEHNRLYWYRQTLGQGPEFLTYFQNEAQLEKSRLLSDRFSAERPKGSFSTLEIQRTEQGDSAMYLCASSQGVAGGRETQYFGPGTRLLVL.

The rearrangement joins TRBV6-5 to TRBJ2-3, with 13 nucleotides matching TRBD2. This CDR3 comprises 15 residues. Germline V gene sequence: CDR1 MNHEY, CDR2 SVGAGI. V shed 7 bases and J 5 bases; nucleotides not matched to a gene: 6. The CDR3 region has the DNA TGTGCCAGCAATGGACTAGCGGGAGACGTAGATACGCAGTATTTT. Encoded protein: CASNGLAGDVDTQYF.